This T cell receptor (beta chain) was observed in a study of Ad26.COV2.S vaccination and SARS-CoV-2 variants. The CDR3 covers 16 residues. V lost 5 bases to trimming and J lost 6 bases, with 23 bases between them. Germline-derived CDR1 and CDR2 are LNHNV and YYDKDF (reference sequence). Assay used: immunoSEQ multiplex PCR; TCRdb lists only in-frame clones, some missing. There are 180,000 or so clones in the sample; about 83% occur only once, and around 6.1% lies in the top ten. Sample: peripheral blood, taken after recovery from COVID-19. The TCR originated in a human donor who had recovered from COVID-19. The rearrangement uses TRBV15 and TRBJ2-7, with D unclear. The CDR3 protein is CATSESYQSLASEQYF. The CDR3 DNA is TGTGCCACCAGCGAGTCCTATCAATCTCTCGCTAGCGAGCAGTACTTC.